This T cell receptor beta chain was found in a study of blood T cells in healthy people across ages. The study, taken as a whole, reports: More naive CD4+ cells and higher diversity were found in long-lived than in aged donors.

Using a J-beta primer mix together with a sample-barcoded 5' primer, a second PCR was run for roughly 7 to 11 cycles. Researchers report that a template-switch adaptor with 12 random nucleotides tagged each cDNA molecule. MiXCR, run by TCRdb on the 5' RACE reads, gives a single entry per CDR3 protein. In the table there are over a million distinct CDR3 sequences, around 27% of which are singletons. Germline V lookup: CDR1 SQVTM, CDR2 ANQGSEA. V lost 6 bases to trimming and J lost 7 bases; unmatched junction nucleotides: 1. The CDR3 covers 11 residues. In this sample, this clonotype turned up a few times. Its antigen is undetermined. The sample was also linked to a second study, of T cells of mothers and their children. This second report adds: According to the study, all extracted RNA entered cDNA synthesis at approximately 1.5 ug per 15 ul.

V usage is TRBV29-1 and J usage is TRBJ2-2; 8 nucleotides align to TRBD1. This clonotype originated in a girl aged 2 to 10 in good health. Specimen: blood. CDR3 protein: CSVDRGGELFF. The DNA of the CDR3 is TGCAGCGTAGACAGGGGCGGGGAGCTGTTTTTT.